This passage covers 3 T cell receptor beta chains from one sample sequenced in a study of blood T cell repertoires in COVID-19. Assay: immunoSEQ multiplex PCR; the TCRdb copy retains only in-frame clones and omits some. The sample carries about 210,000 clones, over 75% recorded once. Specimen: PBMCs or T cells enriched from blood (not recorded which). The source of these receptors is a man between 25 and 39 years old with acute COVID-19.

CDR3 amino acids: CASRMGANSPLHF. CDR3 bases: TGTGCCAGCAGAATGGGCGCGAATTCACCCCTCCACTTT. The chain employs TRBV5-6 and TRBJ1-6; D gene unclear. Germline lookup yields CDR1 SGHDT and CDR2 YYEEEE. V gave up 5 bases and J gave up 7 bases, with 10 bases separating them. The CDR3 sequence is 13 residues long.

V usage is TRBV10-2 and J usage is TRBJ2-3; D ambiguous. The germline V gene encodes CDR1 WSHSY and CDR2 SAAADI. The CDR3 totals 16 residues. The ends were cut back, 2 bases at V and 0 bases at J, with 12 bases in the middle. The CDR3 DNA follows: TGCGCCAGCAGTGAGGTTGAAAAGACTAGCACAGATACGCAGTATTTT. This translates into CASSEVEKTSTDTQYF.

V is TRBV7-3 and J is TRBJ2-1; TRBD2 matches 12 bases. Per germline, CDR1 SGHTA and CDR2 FQGTGA. The CDR3 has 19 residues. V lost 5 bases and J lost 7; bases outside the gene matches: 18. The CDR3 here is CASSPRASGGAGSRNEQFF. The CDR3 bases are TGTGCCAGCAGCCCAAGGGCTAGCGGGGGGGCAGGTTCGAGGAATGAGCAGTTCTTC.